The 28 T cell receptor beta chains below all came from one sample that was sequenced in a study of control samples from healthy donors and cancer patients. Using immunoSEQ multiplex PCR, the repertoire was profiled, and TCRdb retains in-frame clones only, with some absent. The table has roughly 70,000 clones, approximately 94% seen once. Source material: blood. These TCRs come from a woman aged 25 to 39 in good health.

The chain couples TRBV7-9 to TRBJ2-1; TRBD1 matches 10 bases. Germline CDR1 and CDR2: SEHNR and FQNEAQ (reference sequence). J gave up 6 bases and V 5 bases, and 7 bases lay outside the gene matches. This CDR3 comprises 15 residues. CDR3 DNA: TGTGCCAGCAGCCCTCCCGGACAGGGGGGCAATGAGCAGTTCTTC. Translated: CASSPPGQGGNEQFF.

V usage is TRBV19 and J usage is TRBJ1-5; D unclear. This CDR3 region has 12 residues. CDR1 is LNHDA, CDR2 SQIVND, per germline (reference sequence). Trimming took off 7 bases at V and 2 bases at J, with 6 bases between the two ends. CDR3 DNA sequence: TGTGCCAGTAAATCTGGCAATCAGCCCCAGCATTTT. This sequence encodes CASKSGNQPQHF.

This clone appeared a few times. The chain has TRBV2 and TRBJ1-2, with D maybe TRBD1 (5 bases). This CDR3 spans 15 amino acids. Germline loops: CDR1 SNHLY, CDR2 FYNNEI. The V gene lost 4 bases and the J gene lost 7 bases, with 19 bases spanning the gap. The CDR3 region has the DNA TGTGCCAGCAGTGCGGGGCCCGCCTGGCCCCGTGGCTACACCTTC. Protein product: CASSAGPAWPRGYTF.

V gene TRBV5-1 combines with J gene TRBJ2-1, with 7 bases matching TRBD1. Germline values: CDR1 SGHRS, CDR2 YFSETQ. This CDR3 is 15 amino acids long. Losses at the gene ends were 1 base for V and 8 bases for J; bases not matched to a gene: 9. The CDR3, as DNA: TGCGCCAGCAGCTTGATTGGGGCTCAGGGGGATGAGCAGTTCTTC. It encodes CASSLIGAQGDEQFF.

This clone was found once. The gene calls are TRBV7-9 and TRBJ1-2; tentative D call: TRBD1 (6 bases). Trimming cost V 3 bases and J 5 bases, with 13 bases left between them. The CDR3 totals 14 residues. The germline V gene has CDR1 SEHNR and CDR2 FQNEAQ (reference sequence). The CDR3: CASSLGGAAYGYTF. CDR3 sequence (DNA): TGTGCCAGCAGCTTGGGGGGGGCGGCTTATGGCTACACCTTC. The full variable domain, rest sourced from reference TRBV7-9 and TRBJ1-2, is DTGVSQNPRHKITKRGQNVTFRCDPISEHNRLYWYRQTLGQGPEFLTYFQNEAQLEKSRLLSDRFSAERPKGSFSTLEIQRTEQGDSAMYLCASSLGGAAYGYTFGSGTRLTVV.

The V gene is TRBV18, the J gene TRBJ1-1; the D is unclear. Germline lookup yields CDR1 KGHSH and CDR2 LQKENI. Trimming shortened V by 8 bases and J by 1 base, and 11 bases separated the two germline ends. This CDR3 has 13 amino acids. In nucleotides, the CDR3 is TGTGCCAGCGTCGAGGATTGGAACACTGAAGCTTTCTTT. It encodes CASVEDWNTEAFF.

V gene TRBV10-3 combines with J gene TRBJ1-1; TRBD1 might be the D (5 bases). Looked up from germline, CDR1 is ENHRY and CDR2 is SYGVKD. The CDR3 is 15 residues long. Trimming took 1 base from V and 4 from J, leaving 13 bases between them. The CDR3: CAISEFAGLGTEAFF. CDR3 bases: TGTGCCATCAGTGAGTTCGCGGGGCTGGGCACTGAAGCTTTCTTT.

The chain employs TRBV12-3 or TRBV12-4 and TRBJ2-3; 10 bases fit TRBD2. This CDR3 region has 13 residues. Trimming at V came to 5 bases and at J to 10 bases, leaving 6 bases not matched to a gene. CDR3 protein: CASSLGLAVSQYF. For the CDR3, the DNA is TGTGCCAGCAGTCTCGGACTAGCGGTCTCGCAGTATTTT.

The genes are TRBV7-5 and TRBJ1-2; the table assigns TRBD1, which was not confirmed against the DNA. TRBV7-5 is noted as a pseudogene. This CDR3 is 13 amino acids long. CDR3 in DNA: TGTGTCAGAAGCTTGTACAGGGGCTATGGCTACACCTTC. It codes for CVRSLYRGYGYTF.

The J gene is TRBJ1-1, the V gene TRBV7-2; D unclear. This CDR3 has 16 amino acids. Trimming took off 2 bases at V and 0 bases at J, with 13 bases between the two ends. The germline V gene has CDR1 SGHTA and CDR2 FQGNSA. CDR3 residues: CASSLNPTRMNTEAFF. CDR3 coding DNA: TGTGCCAGCAGCTTAAACCCGACACGCATGAACACTGAAGCTTTCTTT. Looking up the rest from reference TRBV7-2 and TRBJ1-1 gives the full variable domain: GAGVSQSPSNKVTEKGKDVELRCDPISGHTALYWYRQSLGQGLEFLIYFQGNSAPDKSGLPSDRFSAERTGGSVSTLTIQRTQQEDSAVYLCASSLNPTRMNTEAFFGQGTRLTVV.

The CDR3 nucleotides read TGTGCCAGCAGCCAACGAGGGGAGGGCGAGGCCAAAAACATTCAGTACTTC. Translation gives CASSQRGEGEAKNIQYF. The rearrangement joins TRBV7-8 to TRBJ2-4; 7 positions match TRBD2. V shed 5 bases, J shed 1 base, and the junction held 11 bases outside the gene matches. Germline CDR1 SGHVS, CDR2 FQNEAQ. The CDR3 covers 17 residues.

CDR3 region: CASSSSGGGETQYF. CDR3 DNA: TGTGCCAGCAGTAGTAGCGGGGGAGGCGAGACCCAGTACTTC. The chain is built from TRBV6-5 and TRBJ2-5; 9 positions agree with TRBD2. The CDR3 is made up of 14 amino acids. The V segment lost 5 bases and the J segment 5 bases; nucleotides outside the gene matches: 6. In germline, CDR1 is MNHEY, CDR2 SVGAGI.

Notes on this clone: Other DNA sequences of this sample code for an identical CDR3. The V gene is TRBV5-1, the J gene TRBJ1-1; the match to TRBD1 covers 7 bases. Germline V gene sequence: CDR1 SGHRS, CDR2 YFSETQ. CDR3 size: 14 residues. Losses at the gene ends were 5 bases for V and 3 bases for J; bases not matched to a gene: 7. CDR3 DNA: TGCGCCAGCAGTTCCGGGACAGTCGACACTGAAGCTTTCTTT. Protein sequence: CASSSGTVDTEAFF.

This clone was seen just once. The chain employs TRBV3-1 (or the pseudogene TRBV3-2) and TRBJ1-1, with 8 bases lining up with TRBD1. Unmatched junction bases numbered 10, after V lost 4 bases and J lost 6 bases. From germline, CDR1 is LGHDT and CDR2 YNNKEL (reference sequence). The CDR3 extends over 15 amino acids. For the CDR3, the DNA is TGTGCCAGCAGCCCACGACAGGGGAGTTCTGCTGAAGCTTTCTTT. Its protein is CASSPRQGSSAEAFF.

The chain couples TRBV20-1 to TRBJ1-6; weak D call: TRBD1 (5 bases). The germline gives CDR1 DFQATT, CDR2 SNEGSKA (reference sequence). V lost 3 bases and J lost 0, with 6 bases in between. This CDR3 spans 14 amino acids. CDR3 DNA: TGCAGTGCTAGTGACAGCTCCTATAATTCACCCCTCCACTTT. This sequence encodes CSASDSSYNSPLHF.

The chain uses TRBV11-1 and TRBJ1-2, with D perhaps TRBD1 (5 bases). The V and J ends lost 5 bases and 2 bases respectively, with 6 bases between them. This CDR3 contains 12 residues. Germline values: CDR1 SGHAT, CDR2 FQDESV (reference sequence). The CDR3 DNA is TGTGCCAGCAGCCAGGGCAACTATGGCTACACCTTC. Residues: CASSQGNYGYTF. Supplemented by reference TRBV11-1 and TRBJ1-2, the full variable domain reads EAEVAQSPRYKITEKSQAVAFWCDPISGHATLYWYRQILGQGPELLVQFQDESVVDDSQLPKDRFSAERLKGVDSTLKIQPAELGDSAMYLCASSQGNYGYTFGSGTRLTVV.

The V call is TRBV28, the J call TRBJ2-5; 7 bases are a match to TRBD1. With V trimmed by 7 bases and J by 2 bases, 13 bases remained unmatched. The CDR3 is 16 residues long. Germline CDR1 and CDR2: MDHEN and SYDVKM. In DNA form, the CDR3 reads TGTGCCAGCATCGACCCTACGTGGGGACAGCAAGAGACCCAGTACTTC. This translates into CASIDPTWGQQETQYF.

The rearrangement joins TRBV6-5 to TRBJ2-1; tentatively, D is TRBD2 (5 bases). Germline-derived CDR1 and CDR2 are MNHEY and SVGAGI. The V and J ends lost 8 bases and 7 bases respectively, with 15 bases between them. This CDR3 region has 13 residues. DNA for the CDR3: TGTGCCAGCCAATCGGACTCTATGAATGAGCAGTTCTTC. Translated, it gives CASQSDSMNEQFF.

This clone was recorded only once. V usage is TRBV9 and J usage is TRBJ2-7; D unclear. The V end was cut by 1 base, the J end by 3 bases, with 8 bases between. The CDR3 is 13 amino acids. Germline V CDR1 and CDR2: SGDLS, YYNGEE. This chain's CDR3 is CASSVYPLYEQYF. CDR3 coding DNA: TGTGCCAGCAGCGTATATCCCCTCTACGAGCAGTACTTC.

The gene calls are TRBV19 and TRBJ1-3, with D unclear. In germline, CDR1 is LNHDA, CDR2 SQIVND (reference sequence). Trimming left V 3 bases short and J 0 bases short, with 6 bases between. This CDR3 is 14 amino acids long. The CDR3 DNA follows: TGTGCCAGTAGTATGGGCAGCTCTGGAAACACCATATATTTT. Protein product: CASSMGSSGNTIYF.

The chain recombines TRBV7-9 with TRBJ2-3; D is undetermined. The CDR3 spans 14 residues. With 1 base removed from V and 5 bases from J, the gap between germline ends came to 10 bases. The germline V gene encodes CDR1 SEHNR and CDR2 FQNEAQ (reference sequence). CDR3 nucleotides: TGTGCCAGCAGCTTAGTAGATTACAGAGATACGCAGTATTTT. The encoded protein is CASSLVDYRDTQYF.

This chain uses TRBV6-5 with TRBJ2-5; weak D call: TRBD2 (5 bases). CDR1 is MNHEY, CDR2 SVGAGI, per germline. The CDR3 contains 13 residues. V was clipped by 5 bases and J by 5 bases, with 12 bases between them. CDR3 bases: TGTGCCAGCAGTCTCGACCGAGGGGAGACCCAGTACTTC. Residues: CASSLDRGETQYF.

The V and J genes are TRBV5-1 and TRBJ2-2, with TRBD1 matching over 10 bases. This CDR3 spans 16 amino acids. With V trimmed by 9 bases and J by 3 bases, 11 bases remained unmatched. CDR1 is SGHRS, CDR2 YFSETQ, per germline. The CDR3 loop is CAIRVSGTGDTGELFF. The CDR3 DNA reads TGCGCCATTCGGGTATCCGGGACAGGGGACACCGGGGAGCTGTTTTTT.

The chain couples TRBV11-3 to TRBJ1-2; D gene ambiguous. Germline CDR1 SGHNT, CDR2 YENEEA. Between the trimmed V and J ends, which lost 3 bases and 4 bases, there was a span of 12 bases. The CDR3 is 14 amino acids. CDR3 in amino acids: CASSFGRTAYGYTF. The CDR3 DNA reads TGTGCCAGCAGCTTTGGCAGAACCGCCTATGGCTACACCTTC.

The rearrangement links TRBV18 to TRBJ2-4; TRBD1 agrees at 10 bases. Germline V CDR1 and CDR2: KGHSH, LQKENI. CDR3 length equals 15 residues. V lost 6 bases and J lost 2; bases outside the gene matches: 4. The CDR3 loop is CASSRTGGTKNIQYF. Written as DNA, the CDR3 is TGTGCCAGCTCCAGGACAGGGGGAACCAAAAACATTCAGTACTTC. Combining the CDR3 with reference TRBV18 and TRBJ2-4 gives the whole variable domain NAGVMQNPRHLVRRRGQEARLRCSPMKGHSHVYWYRQLPEEGLKFMVYLQKENIIDESGMPKERFSAEFPKEGPSILRIQQVVRGDSAAYFCASSRTGGTKNIQYFGAGTRLSVL.

This clone was recorded once. The chain has TRBV28 and TRBJ2-7; 7 bases align to TRBD1. The germline V gene has CDR1 MDHEN and CDR2 SYDVKM. There are 14 residues in the CDR3. J lost 3 bases, V lost 5 bases, and 7 bases had no gene match. The CDR3 DNA reads as TGTGCCAGCAGTCCCCGGGACAGAGTCTACGAGCAGTACTTC. Encoded protein: CASSPRDRVYEQYF.

The chain employs TRBV28 and TRBJ1-4; D is unresolved. The CDR3 runs 14 residues. Trimming cost V 5 bases and J 6 bases, with 13 bases left between them. Germline V gene data show CDR1 as MDHEN and CDR2 as SYDVKM. The CDR3 is CASSGYPMDEKLFF. Here the CDR3 DNA reads TGTGCCAGCAGTGGGTATCCTATGGATGAAAAACTGTTTTTT.

The chain couples TRBV5-1 to TRBJ1-5; D is unclear. Germline V CDR1 and CDR2: SGHRS, YFSETQ. The CDR3 has 15 residues. With 3 bases removed from V and 0 bases from J, the gap between germline ends came to 10 bases. The CDR3 loop is CASSYNGDSNQPQHF. The DNA for the CDR3 is TGCGCCAGCAGCTACAATGGGGATAGCAATCAGCCCCAGCATTTT.